The sequence of this TCR beta chain was determined in a study of cytotoxic CD8 clonotypes in ibrutinib-treated CLL. Notes on this clone: Antigen: not known.

Only in-frame clones appear in the TCRdb table, and some are missing; sequencing was by immunoSEQ multiplex PCR. The repertoire holds hundreds of thousands of clones, with 67% as singletons. Whole-study results and caveats: At the start, clonality exceeded age-matched healthy donors and followed circulating CD8+ T-cell counts.

This sequence originates from a human donor with chronic lymphocytic leukemia. Sequenced here: PBMCs, sampled after 36 months of ibrutinib treatment.

The CDR3 DNA sequence: TGTGCCAGCTCAGGGACAGCAAATCAGCCCCAGCATTTT. It encodes CASSGTANQPQHF. The chain couples TRBV18 to TRBJ1-5; 7 bases agree with TRBD1. This CDR3 contains 13 residues. Germline V gene data show CDR1 as KGHSH and CDR2 as LQKENI. V shed 5 bases, J shed 4 bases, and the junction held 2 bases outside the gene matches.